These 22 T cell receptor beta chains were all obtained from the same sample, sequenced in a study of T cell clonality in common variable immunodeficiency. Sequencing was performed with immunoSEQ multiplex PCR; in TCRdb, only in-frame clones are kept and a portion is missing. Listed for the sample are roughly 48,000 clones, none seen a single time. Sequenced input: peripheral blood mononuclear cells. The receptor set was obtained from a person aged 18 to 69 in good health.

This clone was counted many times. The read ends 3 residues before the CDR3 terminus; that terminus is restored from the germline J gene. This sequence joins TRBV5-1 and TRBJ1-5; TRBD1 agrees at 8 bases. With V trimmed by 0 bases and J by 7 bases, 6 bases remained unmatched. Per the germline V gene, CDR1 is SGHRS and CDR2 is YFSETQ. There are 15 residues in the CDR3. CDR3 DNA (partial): TGCGCCAGCAGCTTGGGGACAGGGATAAACCAGCCC. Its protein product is CASSLGTGINQP. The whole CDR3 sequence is CASSLGTGINQPQHF.

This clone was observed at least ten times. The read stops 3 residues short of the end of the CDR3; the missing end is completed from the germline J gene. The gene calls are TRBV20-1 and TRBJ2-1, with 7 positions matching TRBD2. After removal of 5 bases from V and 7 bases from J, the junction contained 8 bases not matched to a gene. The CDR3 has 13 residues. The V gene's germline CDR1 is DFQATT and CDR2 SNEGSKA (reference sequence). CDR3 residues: CSAPTTSVNEQFF. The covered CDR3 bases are TGCAGTGCTCCCACAACTAGCGTTAATGAG.

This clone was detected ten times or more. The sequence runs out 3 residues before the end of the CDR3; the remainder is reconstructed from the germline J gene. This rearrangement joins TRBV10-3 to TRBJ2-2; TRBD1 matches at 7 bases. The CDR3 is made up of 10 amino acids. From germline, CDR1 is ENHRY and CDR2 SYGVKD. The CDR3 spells CAIRGTVLFF. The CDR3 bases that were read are TGTGCCATCAGGGGGACAGTG.

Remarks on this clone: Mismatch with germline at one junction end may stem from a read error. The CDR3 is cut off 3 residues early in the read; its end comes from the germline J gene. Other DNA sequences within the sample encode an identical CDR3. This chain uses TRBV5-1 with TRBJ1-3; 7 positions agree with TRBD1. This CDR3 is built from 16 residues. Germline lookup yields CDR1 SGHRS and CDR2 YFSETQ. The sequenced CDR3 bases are TGCGCCAGCAGCACCTTACAGGGGACCTCTGGAAACACA. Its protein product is CASSTLQGTSGNT. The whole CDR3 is CASSTLQGTSGNTIYF.

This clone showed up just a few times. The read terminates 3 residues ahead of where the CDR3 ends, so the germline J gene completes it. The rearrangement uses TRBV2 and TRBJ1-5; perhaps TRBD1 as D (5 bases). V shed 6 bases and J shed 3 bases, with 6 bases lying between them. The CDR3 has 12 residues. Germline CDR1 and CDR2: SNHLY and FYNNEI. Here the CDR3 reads CASSRDNQPQHF. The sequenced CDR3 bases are TGTGCCAGCAGCAGGGACAATCAGCCC.

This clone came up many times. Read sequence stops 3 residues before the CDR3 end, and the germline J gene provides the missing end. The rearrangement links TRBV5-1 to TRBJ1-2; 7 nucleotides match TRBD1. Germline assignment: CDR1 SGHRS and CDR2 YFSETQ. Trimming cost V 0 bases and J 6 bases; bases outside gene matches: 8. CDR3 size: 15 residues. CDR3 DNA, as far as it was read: TGCGCCAGCAGCTTGGTAACGGGGACAGTTGATGGC. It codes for CASSLVTGTVDG. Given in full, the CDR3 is CASSLVTGTVDGYTF.

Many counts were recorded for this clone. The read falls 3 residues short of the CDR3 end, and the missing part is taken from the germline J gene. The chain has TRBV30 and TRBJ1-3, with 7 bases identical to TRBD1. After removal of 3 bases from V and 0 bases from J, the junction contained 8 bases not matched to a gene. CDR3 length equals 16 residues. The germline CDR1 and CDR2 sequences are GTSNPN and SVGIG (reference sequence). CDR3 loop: CAWSPIRGISGNTIYF. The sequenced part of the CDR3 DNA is TGTGCCTGGAGCCCTATCAGGGGGATCTCTGGAAACACC.

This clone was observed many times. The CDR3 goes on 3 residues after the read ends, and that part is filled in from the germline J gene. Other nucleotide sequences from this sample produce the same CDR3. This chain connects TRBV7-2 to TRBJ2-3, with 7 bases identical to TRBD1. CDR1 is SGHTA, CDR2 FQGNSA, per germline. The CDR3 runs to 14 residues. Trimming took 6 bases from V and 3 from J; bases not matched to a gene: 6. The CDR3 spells CASRARQGTDTQYF. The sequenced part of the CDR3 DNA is TGTGCCAGCAGGGCTAGACAGGGAACAGATACG.

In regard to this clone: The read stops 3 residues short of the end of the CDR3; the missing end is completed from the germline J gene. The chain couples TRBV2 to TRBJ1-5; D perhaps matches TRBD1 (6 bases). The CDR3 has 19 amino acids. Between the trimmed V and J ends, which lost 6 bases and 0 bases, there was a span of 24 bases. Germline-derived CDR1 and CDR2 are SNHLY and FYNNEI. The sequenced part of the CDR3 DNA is TGTGCCAGCAGGGCAGGGGATCGAGTCGCGACGTATAGCAATCAGCCC. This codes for CASRAGDRVATYSNQP. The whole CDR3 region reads CASRAGDRVATYSNQPQHF.

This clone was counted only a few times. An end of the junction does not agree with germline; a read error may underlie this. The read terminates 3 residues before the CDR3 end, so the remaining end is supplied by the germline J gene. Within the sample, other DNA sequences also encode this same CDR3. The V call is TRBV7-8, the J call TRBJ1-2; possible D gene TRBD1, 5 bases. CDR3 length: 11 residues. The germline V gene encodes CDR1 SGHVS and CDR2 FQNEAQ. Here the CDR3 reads CASGQGYGYTF. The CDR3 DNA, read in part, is TGTGCCAGCGGCCAGGGATATGGA.

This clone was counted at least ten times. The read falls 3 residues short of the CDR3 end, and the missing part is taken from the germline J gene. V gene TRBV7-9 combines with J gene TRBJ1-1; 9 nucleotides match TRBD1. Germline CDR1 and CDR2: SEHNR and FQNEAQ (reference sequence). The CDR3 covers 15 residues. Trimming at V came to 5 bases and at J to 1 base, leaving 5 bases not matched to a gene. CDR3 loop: CASSLRQGGNTEAFF. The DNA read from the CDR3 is TGTGCCAGCAGCCTGAGACAGGGGGGGAACACTGAA.

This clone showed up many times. CDR3 region: CASSFGTGDYGYTF. CDR3 DNA, as far as it was read: TGTGCCAGCAGCTTCGGGACAGGGGACTATGGC. V is TRBV7-9 and J is TRBJ1-2; TRBD1 agrees at 10 bases. The read ends 3 residues early relative to the CDR3; the germline J gene fills the gap. Germline lookup yields CDR1 SEHNR and CDR2 FQNEAQ (reference sequence). After removal of 3 bases from V and 3 bases from J, the junction contained 1 base not matched to a gene. The CDR3 totals 14 residues. Using reference TRBV7-9 and TRBJ1-2 for the parts outside the CDR3, the full variable domain is DTGVSQNPRHKITKRGQNVTFRCDPISEHNRLYWYRQTLGQGPEFLTYFQNEAQLEKSRLLSDRFSAERPKGSFSTLEIQRTEQGDSAMYLCASSFGTGDYGYTFGSGTRLTVV.

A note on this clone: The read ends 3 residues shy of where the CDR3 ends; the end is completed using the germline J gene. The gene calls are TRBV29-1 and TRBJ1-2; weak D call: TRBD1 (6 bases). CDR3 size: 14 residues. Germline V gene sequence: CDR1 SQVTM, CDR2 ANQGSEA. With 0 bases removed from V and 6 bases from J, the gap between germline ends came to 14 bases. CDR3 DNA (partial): TGCAGCGTTGAAGATGGGGCAGGGGATAATGGC. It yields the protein CSVEDGAGDNG. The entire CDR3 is CSVEDGAGDNGYTF. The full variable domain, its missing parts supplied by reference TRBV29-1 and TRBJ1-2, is SAVISQKPSRDICQRGTSLTIQCQVDSQVTMMFWYRQQPGQSLTLIATANQGSEATYESGFVIDKFPISRPNLTFSTLTVSNMSPEDSSIYLCSVEDGAGDNGYTFGSGTRLTVV.

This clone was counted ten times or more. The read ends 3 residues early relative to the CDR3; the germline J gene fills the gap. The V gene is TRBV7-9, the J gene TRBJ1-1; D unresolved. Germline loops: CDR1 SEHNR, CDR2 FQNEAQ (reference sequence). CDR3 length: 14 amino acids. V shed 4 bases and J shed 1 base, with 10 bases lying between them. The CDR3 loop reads CASSWREGNTEAFF. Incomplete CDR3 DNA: TGTGCCAGCAGCTGGCGAGAGGGGAACACTGAA.

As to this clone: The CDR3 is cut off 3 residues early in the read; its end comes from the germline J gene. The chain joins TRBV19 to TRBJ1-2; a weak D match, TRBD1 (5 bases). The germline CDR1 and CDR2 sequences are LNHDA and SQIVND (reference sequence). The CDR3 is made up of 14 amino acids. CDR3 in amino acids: CASSIGGGPYDYTF. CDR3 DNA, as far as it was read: TGTGCCAGTAGTATAGGGGGCGGCCCTTACGAC. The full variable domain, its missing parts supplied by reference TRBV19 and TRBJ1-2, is DGGITQSPKYLFRKEGQNVTLSCEQNLNHDAMYWYRQDPGQGLRLIYYSQIVNDFQKGDIAEGYSVSREKKESFPLTVTSAQKNPTAFYLCASSIGGGPYDYTFGSGTRLTVV.

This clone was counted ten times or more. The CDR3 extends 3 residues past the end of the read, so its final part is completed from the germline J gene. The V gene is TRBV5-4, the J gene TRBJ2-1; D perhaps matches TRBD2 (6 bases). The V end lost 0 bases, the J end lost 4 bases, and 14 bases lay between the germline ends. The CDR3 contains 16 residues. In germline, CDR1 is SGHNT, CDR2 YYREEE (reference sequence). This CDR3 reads CASSLEGQGLYNEQFF. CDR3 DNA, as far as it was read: TGTGCCAGCAGCTTGGAGGGCCAAGGACTATACAATGAG. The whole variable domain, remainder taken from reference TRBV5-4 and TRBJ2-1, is ETGVTQSPTHLIKTRGQQVTLRCSSQSGHNTVSWYQQALGQGPQFIFQYYREEENGRGNFPPRFSGLQFPNYSSELNVNALELDDSALYLCASSLEGQGLYNEQFFGPGTRLTVL.

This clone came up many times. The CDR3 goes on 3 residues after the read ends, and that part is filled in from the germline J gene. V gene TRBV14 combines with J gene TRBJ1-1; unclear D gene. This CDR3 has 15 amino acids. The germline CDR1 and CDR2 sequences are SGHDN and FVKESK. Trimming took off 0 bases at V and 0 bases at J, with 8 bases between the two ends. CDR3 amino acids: CASSQEVTLNTEAFF. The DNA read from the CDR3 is TGTGCCAGCAGCCAAGAAGTAACACTGAACACTGAA.

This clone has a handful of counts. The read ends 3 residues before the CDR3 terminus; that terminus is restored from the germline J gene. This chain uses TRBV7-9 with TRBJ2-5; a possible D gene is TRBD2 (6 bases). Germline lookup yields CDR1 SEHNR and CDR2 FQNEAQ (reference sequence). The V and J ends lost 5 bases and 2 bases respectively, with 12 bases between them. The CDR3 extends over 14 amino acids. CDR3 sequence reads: CASSKGLLQETQYF. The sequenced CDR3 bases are TGTGCCAGCAGCAAGGGACTTCTTCAAGAGACC.

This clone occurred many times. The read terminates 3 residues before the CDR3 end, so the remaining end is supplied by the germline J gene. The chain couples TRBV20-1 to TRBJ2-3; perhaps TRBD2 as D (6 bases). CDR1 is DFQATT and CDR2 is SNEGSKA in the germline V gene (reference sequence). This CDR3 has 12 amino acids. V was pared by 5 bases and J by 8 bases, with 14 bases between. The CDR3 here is CSAGREGFTQYF. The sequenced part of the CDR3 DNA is TGCAGTGCTGGGCGGGAAGGGTTTACG.

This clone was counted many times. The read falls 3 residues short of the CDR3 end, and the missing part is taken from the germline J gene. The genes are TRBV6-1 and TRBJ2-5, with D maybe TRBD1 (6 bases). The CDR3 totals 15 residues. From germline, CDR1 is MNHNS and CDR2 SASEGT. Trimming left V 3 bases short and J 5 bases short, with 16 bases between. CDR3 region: CASSDRGRGKETQYF. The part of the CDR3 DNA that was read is TGTGCCAGCAGTGATCGGGGCAGGGGTAAGGAGACC.

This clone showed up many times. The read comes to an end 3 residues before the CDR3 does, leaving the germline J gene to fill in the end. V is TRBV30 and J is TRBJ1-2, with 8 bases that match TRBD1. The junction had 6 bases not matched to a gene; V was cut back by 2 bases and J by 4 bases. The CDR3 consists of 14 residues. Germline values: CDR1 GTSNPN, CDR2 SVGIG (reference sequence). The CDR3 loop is CAWSHSTGGYGYTF. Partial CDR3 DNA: TGTGCCTGGAGTCACTCTACAGGGGGCTATGGC. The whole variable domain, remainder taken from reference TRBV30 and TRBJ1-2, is SQTIHQWPATLVQPVGSPLSLECTVEGTSNPNLYWYRQAAGRGLQLLFYSVGIGQISSEVPQNLSASRPQDRQFILSSKKLLLSDSGFYLCAWSHSTGGYGYTFGSGTRLTVV.

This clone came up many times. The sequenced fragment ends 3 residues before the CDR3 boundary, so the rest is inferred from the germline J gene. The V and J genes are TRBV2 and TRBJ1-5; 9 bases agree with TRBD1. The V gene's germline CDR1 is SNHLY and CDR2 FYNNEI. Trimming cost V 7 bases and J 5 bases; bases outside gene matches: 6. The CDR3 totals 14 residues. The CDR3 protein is CASMPGQGYQPQHF. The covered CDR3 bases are TGTGCCAGCATGCCGGGACAGGGTTATCAGCCC.